The entry below gives a single T cell receptor beta chain sequence along with its context. This sample was included in a study of blood T cell repertoires in COVID-19. Some clones are missing from TCRdb's copy, which holds only in-frame ones; the method was immunoSEQ multiplex PCR. Here the sample spans 60,000 to 90,000 clones, around 74% being singletons. In germline, CDR1 is MDHEN, CDR2 SYDVKM. V shed 5 bases and J 5 bases; nucleotides not matched to a gene: 9. The length of the CDR3 is 15 residues. This chain uses TRBV28 with TRBJ1-5; 7 nucleotides align to TRBD1. This receptor was obtained from a human donor with acute or convalescent COVID-19. The donor label of this sample is uncertain. Sequencing was performed on peripheral blood. The CDR3 reads CASSPPQQGYQPQHF. The DNA of the CDR3 is TGTGCCAGCAGTCCCCCCCAACAGGGGTATCAGCCCCAGCATTTT.